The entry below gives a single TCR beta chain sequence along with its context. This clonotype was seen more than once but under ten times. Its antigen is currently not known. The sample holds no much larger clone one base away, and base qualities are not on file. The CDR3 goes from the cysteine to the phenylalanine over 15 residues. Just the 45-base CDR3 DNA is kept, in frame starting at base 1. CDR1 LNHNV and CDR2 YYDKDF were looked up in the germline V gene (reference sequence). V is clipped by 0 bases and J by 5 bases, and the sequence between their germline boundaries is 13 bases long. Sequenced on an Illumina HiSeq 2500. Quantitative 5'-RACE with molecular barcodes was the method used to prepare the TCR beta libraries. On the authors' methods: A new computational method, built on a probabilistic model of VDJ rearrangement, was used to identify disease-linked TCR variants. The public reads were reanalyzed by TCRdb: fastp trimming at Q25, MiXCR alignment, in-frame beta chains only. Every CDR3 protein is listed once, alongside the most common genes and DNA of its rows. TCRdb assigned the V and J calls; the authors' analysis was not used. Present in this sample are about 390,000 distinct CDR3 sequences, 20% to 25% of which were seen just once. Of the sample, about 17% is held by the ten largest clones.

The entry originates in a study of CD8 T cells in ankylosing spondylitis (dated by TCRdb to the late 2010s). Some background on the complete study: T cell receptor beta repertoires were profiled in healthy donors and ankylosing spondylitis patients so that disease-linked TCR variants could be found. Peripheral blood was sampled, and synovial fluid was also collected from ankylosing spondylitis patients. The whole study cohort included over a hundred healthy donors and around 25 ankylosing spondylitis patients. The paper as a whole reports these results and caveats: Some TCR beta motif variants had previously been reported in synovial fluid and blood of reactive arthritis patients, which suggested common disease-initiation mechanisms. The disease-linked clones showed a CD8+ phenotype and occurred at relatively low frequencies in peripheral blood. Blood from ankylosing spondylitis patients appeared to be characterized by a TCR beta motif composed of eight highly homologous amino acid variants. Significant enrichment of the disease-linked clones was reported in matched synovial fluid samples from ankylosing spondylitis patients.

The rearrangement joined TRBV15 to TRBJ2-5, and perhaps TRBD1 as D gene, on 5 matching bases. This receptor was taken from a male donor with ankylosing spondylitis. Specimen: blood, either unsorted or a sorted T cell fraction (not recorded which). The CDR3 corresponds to CATSRDLGQGETQYF. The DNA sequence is TGTGCCACCAGCAGAGATCTTGGACAAGGGGAGACCCAGTACTTC.